Shown below are 10 T cell receptor beta chains from a single sample sequenced in a study of T cell responses to AZD1222 COVID-19 vaccine. Here immunoSEQ multiplex PCR was the method, and the copy in TCRdb shows in-frame clones only, minus some. The table includes about 150,000 clones, roughly 90% detected once. The specimen was peripheral blood, collected on day 0 of AZD1222 vaccination. These receptors all stem from an adult in good health.

The genes are TRBV5-1 and TRBJ1-3, with D uncertain. Germline lookup yields CDR1 SGHRS and CDR2 YFSETQ. V lost 4 bases, J lost 4 bases, and 15 bases lay in between. CDR3 length equals 15 residues. The CDR3 protein is CASSPVAQTGNTIYF. The CDR3 DNA reads as TGCGCCAGCAGCCCGGTGGCTCAAACCGGAAACACCATATATTTT.

V gene TRBV10-3 combines with J gene TRBJ2-3; 8 nucleotides line up with TRBD2. Germline V gene sequence: CDR1 ENHRY, CDR2 SYGVKD. This CDR3 contains 14 residues. With V trimmed by 7 bases and J by 2 bases, 5 bases remained unmatched. The CDR3: CAIKLAEYTDTQYF. The CDR3, as DNA: TGTGCCATCAAACTAGCGGAATACACAGATACGCAGTATTTT.

The chain employs TRBV5-1 and TRBJ2-5; a possible D gene is TRBD2 (6 bases). The CDR3 loop spans 14 amino acids. With 2 bases removed from V and 3 bases from J, the gap between germline ends came to 11 bases. Germline values: CDR1 SGHRS, CDR2 YFSETQ. CDR3 sequence reads: CASSLGTGKETQYF. CDR3 in DNA: TGCGCCAGCAGCTTAGGGACTGGAAAAGAGACCCAGTACTTC.

This chain joins TRBV5-4 and TRBJ1-6; perhaps TRBD1 as D (5 bases). Trimming shortened V by 5 bases and J by 9 bases, and 15 bases separated the two germline ends. The germline V gene has CDR1 SGHNT and CDR2 YYREEE (reference sequence). The CDR3 spans 14 residues. CDR3 region: CASRAGNLTSPLHF. The CDR3 coding sequence is TGTGCCAGCAGAGCAGGGAATTTGACTTCACCCCTCCACTTT.

V usage is TRBV4-1 and J usage is TRBJ1-4; tentatively, D is TRBD1 (5 bases). Germline V gives CDR1 MGHRA, CDR2 YSYEKL. This CDR3 region has 15 residues. The ends were cut back, 1 base at V and 6 bases at J, with 12 bases in the middle. The CDR3 bases are TGCGCCAGCAGCCAAGGTGACAGACCCCATGAAAAACTGTTTTTT. This sequence encodes CASSQGDRPHEKLFF.

The V call is TRBV6-2 or TRBV6-3, the J call TRBJ2-7, with D unclear. The CDR3 is 14 residues long. V was trimmed by 5 bases and J by 4 bases, leaving 15 bases between them. CDR1 and CDR2 (germline): MNHEY, SVGEGT. Written as DNA, the CDR3 is TGTGCCAGCAGTCAAGACTGGAAGAGGTACGAGCAGTACTTC. Translating gives CASSQDWKRYEQYF.

The V call is TRBV7-2, the J call TRBJ1-1; D unclear. The CDR3 has 15 residues. Germline values: CDR1 SGHTA, CDR2 FQGNSA. Trimming took off 2 bases at V and 4 bases at J, with 14 bases between the two ends. CDR3 nucleotides: TGTGCCAGCAGCTTAAGAGGCGTAATTGGCACTGAAGCTTTCTTT. Protein product: CASSLRGVIGTEAFF.

The gene calls are TRBV3-1 (or the pseudogene TRBV3-2) and TRBJ2-1; no definite D call. Deletions cut 0 bases from V and 7 bases from J, with 16 bases between. CDR1 is LGHDT and CDR2 is YNNKEL in the germline V gene (reference sequence). CDR3 length equals 16 residues. DNA for the CDR3: TGTGCCAGCAGCCAAGATAGGGTCAGGTTGGGGAATGAGCAGTTCTTC. Amino acids: CASSQDRVRLGNEQFF.

This clone was seen only a few times. The chain joins TRBV4-3 to TRBJ1-4; the D is unclear. In germline, CDR1 is LGHNA, CDR2 YSLEER. Trimming stripped 0 bases from V and 6 bases from J, with 8 bases between. The length of the CDR3 is 14 residues. The CDR3 loop reads CASSQDLGDEKLFF. DNA of the CDR3: TGCGCCAGCAGCCAAGATTTAGGTGATGAAAAACTGTTTTTT.

This sequence joins TRBV4-3 and TRBJ1-2; weak D call: TRBD1 (5 bases). The CDR3 sequence is 16 residues long. Germline values: CDR1 LGHNA, CDR2 YSLEER. Trimming left V 1 base short and J 0 bases short, with 12 bases between. For the CDR3, the DNA is TGCGCCAGCAGCCAAGGAGGGGCCGGGTCTAACTATGGCTACACCTTC. Translating gives CASSQGGAGSNYGYTF.